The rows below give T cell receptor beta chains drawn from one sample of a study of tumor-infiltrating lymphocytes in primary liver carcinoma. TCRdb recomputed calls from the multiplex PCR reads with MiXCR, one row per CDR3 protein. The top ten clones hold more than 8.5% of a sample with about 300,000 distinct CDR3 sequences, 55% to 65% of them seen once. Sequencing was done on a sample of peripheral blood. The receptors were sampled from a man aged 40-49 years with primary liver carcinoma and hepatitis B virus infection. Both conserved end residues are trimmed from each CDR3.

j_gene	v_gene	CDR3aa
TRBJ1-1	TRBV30	AWSTPREGRAEAF
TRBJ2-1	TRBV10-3	AISENAGYNEQF
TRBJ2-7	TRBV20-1	SARTVWMAYEQY
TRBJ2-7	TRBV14	ASSHTFREAYEQY
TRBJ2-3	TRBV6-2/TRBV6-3	ASSYKGADTQY
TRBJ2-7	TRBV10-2	ASSVAGVEQY
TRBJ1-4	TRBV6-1	ASASGRHGEKLF
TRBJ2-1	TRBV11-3	ARGLVRPINKQF
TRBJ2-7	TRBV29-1	SVHRDSSEQY
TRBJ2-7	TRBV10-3	AILGTHEQY
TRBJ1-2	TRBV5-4	ASTYSPAQAYGYT
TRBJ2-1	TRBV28	ASSPPGLAVNNEQF
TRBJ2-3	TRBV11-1	ASSLESTDTQY
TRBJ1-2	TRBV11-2	ASSLGRLGGYGYA
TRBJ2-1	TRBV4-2	ARSPARQGLAEDGEQF
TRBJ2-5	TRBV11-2	ASSLTLAGAETQY
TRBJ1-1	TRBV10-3	AALTGTEAF
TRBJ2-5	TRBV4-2	ASSQGARRDYEETQY
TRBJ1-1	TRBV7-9	ASSLNRGGVTEAF
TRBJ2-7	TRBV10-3	AISALGPSGEQY
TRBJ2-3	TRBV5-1	AGSFLGGPETQY
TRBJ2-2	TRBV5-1	ASGEAAGTGELF
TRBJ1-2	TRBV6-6	AISYPTRQGEYGYT
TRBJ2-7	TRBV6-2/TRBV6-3	ASSYFSGYEQY
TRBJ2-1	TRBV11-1	ASSLIPVTFVNEQF